These 13 T cell receptor beta chains share one sample of origin, sequenced in a study of blood T cells in healthy people across ages. Sample-barcoded 5' priming and a J-beta primer mix drove a second PCR of 7 to 11 cycles. TCRdb fed the 5' RACE reads into MiXCR, producing one record per CDR3 protein. The data show approximately 690,000 distinct CDR3 sequences, 40% to 50% seen once. Sequenced sample: blood. The origin of the receptors is a man of 80 years or more in good health.

The genes are TRBV11-1 and TRBJ2-5, with 12 bases that match TRBD2. The CDR3 contains 16 residues. Germline loops: CDR1 SGHAT, CDR2 FQDESV (reference sequence). J gave up 4 bases and V 5 bases, and 8 bases lay outside the gene matches. CDR3 sequence: CASSPIPSGRGETQYF. DNA for the CDR3: TGTGCCAGCAGCCCAATCCCTAGCGGGAGGGGAGAGACCCAGTACTTC.

This clonotype was seen a few times. The chain recombines TRBV18 with TRBJ1-2; D unclear. The CDR3 consists of 15 residues. Germline CDR1 is KGHSH and CDR2 is LQKENI. V shed 4 bases and J shed 7 bases, with 19 bases lying between them. The CDR3 DNA sequence: TGTGCCAGCTCACAAGTGGCAGGCGGTACGCGTGGCTACACCTTC. It yields the protein CASSQVAGGTRGYTF.

This clonotype was seen only a few times. The chain uses TRBV27 and TRBJ2-6; 13 nucleotides match TRBD2. Germline CDR1 is MNHEY and CDR2 is SMNVEV (reference sequence). The CDR3 runs to 20 residues. Germline trimming cut 4 bases from V and 2 bases from J; bases unmatched to any gene: 11. The CDR3 loop is CASSWTSGSSSLTGANVLTF. The DNA of the CDR3 is TGTGCCAGCAGTTGGACTAGCGGGAGTTCTAGTCTCACTGGGGCCAACGTCCTGACTTTC.

The sample holds a few counts of this clonotype. This chain links TRBV24-1 with TRBJ2-7; 10 bases are shared with TRBD2. V gave up 3 bases and J gave up 7 bases; unmatched junction bases: 8. CDR1 KGHDR and CDR2 SFDVKD come from the germline V gene. The CDR3 contains 15 residues. The DNA of the CDR3 is TGTGCCACCAGTGATCGCCTAGCGGGAGTGGGAGAGCAGTACTTC. Translation gives CATSDRLAGVGEQYF.

This clonotype was picked up a small number of times. The CDR3 sequence is CAISDGTNNEQFF. CDR3 bases: TGTGCCATCAGCGACGGGACTAACAATGAGCAGTTCTTC. The chain is built from TRBV10-3 and TRBJ2-1; 7 positions match TRBD2. CDR3 length: 13 amino acids. Germline V gene lookup returns CDR1 ENHRY and CDR2 SYGVKD. The V gene end was trimmed by 6 bases and the J gene end by 5 bases; junction bases not matched to a gene: 4.

This clonotype came up a few times. CDR3 bases: TGTGCCAGCAGTTACCCAAAAGGGGGGAATGAGCAGTTCTTC. Encoded protein: CASSYPKGGNEQFF. The V call is TRBV6-2 or TRBV6-3, the J call TRBJ2-1; D could derive from TRBD1 or TRBD2 (6 bases each). The CDR3 runs 14 residues. V lost 2 bases and J 7 bases, leaving 12 bases between the germline ends. Germline values: CDR1 MNHEY, CDR2 SVGEGT.

CDR3 residues: CASSDRLAVGGEQFF. DNA of the CDR3: TGTGCCAGCAGCGATCGACTAGCGGTAGGGGGTGAGCAGTTCTTC. The chain links TRBV14 to TRBJ2-1, with TRBD2 matching 9 bases. Trimming took 5 bases from V and 9 from J; bases not matched to a gene: 11. The germline V gene has CDR1 SGHDN and CDR2 FVKESK. CDR3 length equals 15 residues.

The rearrangement uses TRBV19 and TRBJ1-2, with unresolved D. CDR3 length equals 14 residues. Germline lookup yields CDR1 LNHDA and CDR2 SQIVND (reference sequence). V was trimmed by 3 bases and J by 3 bases, leaving 11 bases between them. In DNA, the CDR3 is TGTGCCAGTAGTATGAGAGAGGGCTACTATGGCTACACCTTC. As protein: CASSMREGYYGYTF.

The V and J genes are TRBV5-1 and TRBJ2-3, with TRBD2 identical over 9 bases. This CDR3 is built from 13 residues. V dropped 6 bases and J dropped 4; count of bases not matched to a gene: 3. Germline V gives CDR1 SGHRS, CDR2 YFSETQ. The CDR3 is CASTGGGADTQYF. The CDR3 region has the DNA TGCGCCAGCACCGGCGGGGGGGCAGATACGCAGTATTTT.

The chain's CDR3 is CASSVDMTGEAFF. CDR3 bases: TGTGCCAGCAGCGTAGATATGACAGGGGAAGCTTTCTTT. This chain uses TRBV9 with TRBJ1-1; 7 nucleotides match TRBD1. Trimming removed 0 bases from V and 8 bases from J; junction bases left unmatched: 4. Germline CDR1 SGDLS, CDR2 YYNGEE. CDR3 length equals 13 residues. Complete variable domain (other parts from reference TRBV9 and TRBJ1-1): DSGVTQTPKHLITATGQRVTLRCSPRSGDLSVYWYQQSLDQGLQFLIQYYNGEERAKGNILERFSAQQFPDLHSELNLSSLELGDSALYFCASSVDMTGEAFFGQGTRLTVV.

The chain has TRBV11-2 and TRBJ2-7, with D possibly matching TRBD1 (6 bases). Looked up from germline, CDR1 is SGHAT and CDR2 is FQNNGV. V was clipped by 1 base and J by 1 base, with 11 bases between them. The CDR3 contains 15 residues. The chain's CDR3 is CASSLVQGLSYEQYF. The DNA for the CDR3 is TGTGCCAGCAGCTTAGTACAGGGTCTTTCCTACGAGCAGTACTTC.

This clonotype was detected a few times. V gene TRBV4-2 combines with J gene TRBJ2-3; TRBD2 aligns across 8 bases. V was pared by 3 bases and J by 0 bases, with 8 bases of the junction left unmatched. The CDR3 is made up of 17 amino acids. CDR1 and CDR2 (germline): LGHNA, YNFKEQ. CDR3 protein: CASSQRLVAGSTDTQYF. The CDR3 coding sequence is TGTGCCAGCAGCCAGCGATTGGTAGCGGGGAGCACAGATACGCAGTATTTT.

This clonotype is a singleton in its sample. V gene TRBV6-2 or TRBV6-3 combines with J gene TRBJ1-5; 10 bases match TRBD1. Trimming took 5 bases from V and 4 from J; bases not matched to a gene: 11. Germline values: CDR1 MNHEY, CDR2 SVGEGT. CDR3 size: 17 residues. The CDR3 is CASSRDRGRGWNQPQHF. CDR3 DNA: TGTGCCAGCAGTCGAGACAGGGGGCGCGGATGGAATCAGCCCCAGCATTTT.